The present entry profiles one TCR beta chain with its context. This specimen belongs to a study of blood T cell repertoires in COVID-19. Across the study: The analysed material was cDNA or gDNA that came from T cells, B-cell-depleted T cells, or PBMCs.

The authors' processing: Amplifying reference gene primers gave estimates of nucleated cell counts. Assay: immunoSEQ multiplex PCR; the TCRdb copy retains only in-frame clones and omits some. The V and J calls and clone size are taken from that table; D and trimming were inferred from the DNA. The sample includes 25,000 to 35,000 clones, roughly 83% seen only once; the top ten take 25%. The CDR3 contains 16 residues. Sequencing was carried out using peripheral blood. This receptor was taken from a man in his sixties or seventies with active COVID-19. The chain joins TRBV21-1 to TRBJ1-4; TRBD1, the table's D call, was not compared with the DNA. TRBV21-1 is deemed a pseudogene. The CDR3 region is CASSSNRNSLTEKLFF. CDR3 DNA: TGTGCCAGCAGCAGCAACAGGAACTCCCTTACGGAAAAACTGTTTTTT.